What follows are 5 T cell receptor beta chains derived from one specimen sequenced in a study of blood T cell repertoires in COVID-19 (dated by TCRdb to about 2020). Libraries were constructed by the immunoSEQ multiplex PCR assay. Drawn from immuneACCESS, this table holds only the in-frame rearrangements with V and J called that TCRdb kept. Clones are partly lost; checked studies trace under half to an unresolved V gene and leave the rest unexplained. Across this sample there are 380,000 or so clones, with roughly nine tenths seen only once. Together, the top ten hold about 1.2% of the sample. Specimen: peripheral blood. These receptor sequences come from a man aged 40-49 years with acute or convalescent COVID-19.

The chain couples TRBV3-1 (or the pseudogene TRBV3-2) to TRBJ1-1, with 9 bases lining up with TRBD1. J was trimmed by 1 base and V by 4 bases; bases with no gene match: 4. Looked up from germline, CDR1 is LGHDT and CDR2 is YNNKEL (reference sequence). The CDR3 is made up of 15 amino acids. The DNA for the CDR3 is TGTGCCAGCAGCCGGGGGGACAGGGAGAACACTGAAGCTTTCTTT. Residues: CASSRGDRENTEAFF.

The chain has TRBV30 and TRBJ1-1; D not certain. The germline gives CDR1 GTSNPN, CDR2 SVGIG (reference sequence). Trimming cost V 4 bases and J 4 bases, with 10 bases left between them. The CDR3 contains 12 residues. The CDR3 spells CAWTARGTEAFF. In DNA form, the CDR3 reads TGTGCCTGGACCGCGCGGGGCACTGAAGCTTTCTTT.

V and J are TRBV18 and TRBJ1-4, with TRBD1 matching 7 bases. Germline V gene lookup returns CDR1 KGHSH and CDR2 LQKENI. The CDR3 totals 15 residues. The J segment lost 4 bases and the V segment lost 4 bases, leaving 6 bases of the junction unmatched. In DNA form, the CDR3 reads TGTGCCAGCTCACGGACAGGCACTGGTAATGAAAAACTGTTTTTT. The encoded protein is CASSRTGTGNEKLFF.

With regard to this clone: The same CDR3 can be traced to other DNA sequences in this sample. This chain joins TRBV6-5 and TRBJ1-1, with a weak D call TRBD1 (6 bases). CDR1 is MNHEY, CDR2 SVGAGI, per germline. The CDR3 extends over 13 amino acids. Trimming pared 6 bases from V and 2 bases from J, leaving 10 bases between. The CDR3 spells CASSKTGNTEAFF. For the CDR3, the DNA is TGTGCCAGCAGCAAGACAGGAAACACTGAAGCTTTCTTT.

The chain employs TRBV28 and TRBJ2-1; TRBD1 agrees at 8 bases. The CDR3 is 15 residues long. Trimming took 0 bases from V and 7 from J; bases not matched to a gene: 5. Looked up from germline, CDR1 is MDHEN and CDR2 is SYDVKM. The CDR3 DNA reads as TGTGCCAGCAGTTTATGCCCCGACAGGGGTAATGAGCAGTTCTTC. Its translation is CASSLCPDRGNEQFF.